The sequence of this TCR beta chain was determined in a study of cytomegalovirus exposure and HLA in healthy donors (dated by TCRdb to between 2016 and 2019). Regarding the research as a whole: According to an earlier analysis of 550 to 750 of the donors, about 179 million T cells yielded roughly 110 million unique TCR beta sequences and 276 Gb of sequence data. Roughly 290 gigabases of sequencing data and 70 million to 95 million unique TCR sequences made up an early release that covered several hundred HLA-typed donors. HLA typing covered class I and class II loci at four-digit resolution. Along with the roughly 670-subject first cohort, a separate validation cohort of 120 different subjects was used. The study aimed to test whether cataloging public T cell receptors could reveal signatures of past pathogen exposure. The genetic ancestry cluster associated with self-reported Caucasian donors included 81% of the roughly 400 genotyped donors. Donor age, sex, ethnicity and CMV serostatus were compiled together with the repertoire data. To study patterns of TCR occurrence, a later analysis re-analyzed previously published TCR beta repertoires from hundreds of donors and added high-resolution HLA genotyping. The study used immunosequencing to profile the T cell repertoires of approximately 630 subjects and linked those repertoires to cytomegalovirus serostatus. Among around 400 genotyped donors of the cohort, an average of roughly 230,000 unique TCR beta nucleotide sequences was sequenced per donor, of which roughly 17% were non-productive. High-throughput TCR immunosequencing, statistical association of individual TCRs with disease status, and machine learning were combined to predict cytomegalovirus infection status. Typing coverage varied by locus: roughly 629-640 donors for A, B, C, DRB1 and DQB1; roughly 520 for DQA1; over 600 for DPA1; some 470 for DPB1. All discovery cohort repertoires had been generated using a single sequencing platform. Because of strong linkage in the cohort, roughly five DR-DQ haplotypes were treated as single units for association and clustering. A later genetic analysis took genome-wide SNP genotypes for about 55% of the roughly 670 donors and used that subset as a discovery cohort. In the later analysis, no new phenotypic data were used to find candidate immune exposures; instead, reliance was placed on TCR beta sequences and their occurrence across donors. In an earlier analysis of more than 550 of the donors, high-throughput TCR beta sequencing was used to judge whether each TCR beta V gene segment behaved as functional or pseudogenic. Study-wide conclusions, independent of this receptor: Broadly in line with IMGT annotations, most TCR beta V segments showed up in productive rearrangements about 87% or about 30% of the time in an earlier analysis of a few hundred of the donors. Because HLA typing was unavailable for some donors at each locus, only the typed subset was used in association tests. Linkage disequilibrium might explain the correlated functional status among segregating V segments, but an unknown experimental factor could not be excluded. In vitro tests confirmed that a few of the cytomegalovirus-associated TCR beta chains recognize cytomegalovirus antigens. A later analysis reported that several top co-occurrence clusters appeared linked to parvovirus B19, influenza, CMV and Epstein-Barr virus. According to the authors, the approach could potentially be generalized to other disease states and immunological phenotypes. The sequencing pipeline was judged likely to have produced a cluster of highly shared sequence variants as a technical artifact. Compared with equally common non-associated chains, HLA-associated TCR beta chains in a later analysis were more clonally expanded and had lower generation probabilities. Specific HLA alleles were associated with some 15,000 TCR beta sequences at a false discovery rate of 0.05 in a later analysis. Presence/absence analyses assumed roughly uniform sequencing depth across donors, an assumption that may not hold. Because counts were too low, fewer than 20 rarely observed V segments, including chromosome 9 orphons, were excluded from the earlier analysis of a few hundred of the donors. CMV serostatus was the only immune exposure information available for the cohort. In a later genetic analysis, a missense DCLRE1C variant was associated with V-gene and J-gene trimming of TCR beta chains, and the association was replicated in an independent cohort. This cohort had only TCR beta chains sequenced, and the lack of alpha or paired-chain data limited which features could be detected. The study gave a list of about 160 TCR beta chains associated with cytomegalovirus. Assigning TCR associations to individual alleles was difficult when HLA alleles, especially DR and DQ, strongly co-occurred. Most TCR sequences were observed very rarely across donors, whereas some public TCRs were present in many individuals. According to a later genetic analysis, donors in an Asian-associated ancestry cluster had fewer N-insertions in productive TCRs than the approximately 710-donor mean. According to a later analysis, TCR association rates differed among HLA loci, with DRB1 alleles showing the most associated TCRs and HLA-C alleles showing the fewest. Because the 87-base-pair reads could not distinguish some IMGT-functional V segments, including TRBV6-2 and TRBV6-3, those segments were excluded. A further reported finding was that TCR beta sequences accurately predicted the HLA-A and HLA-B alleles for most subjects in the first cohort. The classifier was reported to diagnose cytomegalovirus status with high specificity and sensitivity in both the original cohort and the validation cohort. A later analysis found that most CMV-associated TCR beta chains appeared HLA-restricted, with HLA associations seemingly driven largely by CMV exposure.

Trimming at the junction amounts to 4 bases on V and 2 bases on J, and the germline ends lie 14 bases apart. The germline V gene supplies CDR1 SGHAT and CDR2 FQNNGV. From its cysteine to its phenylalanine, the CDR3 spans 15 amino acids. CDR3 DNA only is kept here, 45 bases in frame from base 1. The cohort comprised around 700 healthy bone marrow donors. All cohort members were sampled while nominally healthy, although unrecorded immune exposures were likely present. The donor tested CMV seronegative and was one of the 352 seronegative cohort members. A peripheral blood sample was provided by each donor, and peripheral blood mononuclear cells were used for TCR beta sequencing. The Qiagen DNeasy Blood Extraction Kit was used to extract genomic DNA from the blood cell samples. On this clone: What this receptor recognizes is not known. Nothing much larger sits one base from this clone, and base qualities are not available.

The method was the immunoSEQ multiplex PCR assay. For the multiplex PCR, a mixture combining 60 forward primers for TCR Vbeta segments and 13 reverse primers for TCR Jbeta segments was used. The CDR3 region of rearranged TCR beta genes was amplified from genomic DNA by a multiplex PCR assay. The Illumina HiSeq System was used to sequence the amplified TCR beta libraries as 87-base-pair reads. The published analysis was carried out like this. A later analysis tallied 80 million to 95 million unique TCR beta chains across the 666 repertoires, and some 12 million of those chains were shared by two or more donors. To remove PCR and sequencing errors, raw reads were error-corrected and collapsed into unique sequences using a nearest-neighbor algorithm that merged closely related sequences. Alignment of CDR3 sequences to IMGT reference sequences was used to assign V, D and J gene segments. For a sequence to be retained, a match of at least six nucleotides was required to both a V gene segment and a J gene segment. A rearrangement was called productive if the CDR3 had no stop codons and remained in frame with V and J, and every other rearrangement was called non-productive. CDR3 was defined according to IMGT convention as the region running from the second conserved V-encoded cysteine to the conserved J-encoded phenylalanine. The earlier analysis of approximately 500 of the donors excluded sequences that lacked an unambiguous match to a single V gene segment. In an earlier analysis of some 590 of the donors, a V segment was called functional when productive rearrangements were above 56.7%, and segregating when the standard deviation between donors exceeded 5%. A statistical classification framework was built for diagnosing cytomegalovirus status from the catalog of TCR beta chain sequences. In a later analysis, TCR nucleotide sequences were compared against IMGT/GENE-DB human TR gene sequences so that V and J genes could be assigned. A later analysis assigned CDR3 sequences and most-parsimonious VDJ recombination scenarios with the TCRdist pipeline. In a later analysis, each TCR beta chain was defined by its CDR3 amino acid sequence together with its V-gene family, and reads without a unique V-gene family were excluded. To address suspected cross-contamination and a sequencing artifact, a later analysis removed roughly 580 highly shared, low-generation-probability nucleotide sequences. For each public chain, a later analysis derived a clonal expansion index from normalized ranks of inferred template counts within each repertoire. In a later analysis, generation probabilities were computed using a VDJ recombination model fitted to out-of-frame rearrangements, and the results were checked against IGoR. In a later analysis, TCR-TCR, TCR-HLA and TCR-CMV co-occurrence was scored with hypergeometric tests, and a repertoire-size bias correction was applied to TCR pairs. To estimate false discovery rates, a later analysis permuted the HLA or CMV assignments 20 times. A later analysis grouped co-occurring TCRs with DBSCAN, adding TCRdist sequence similarity when clustering within HLA-allele-positive subsets. Co-occurrence clustering excluded repertoires with fewer than 30,000 or more than 120,000 public chains, plus five with anomalous nucleotide sharing. Sourced from immuneACCESS, this table was stored by TCRdb with only in-frame sequences that have V and J called. A share of the clones is absent; for the studies checked, an unresolved V gene accounts for under half, and the remainder has no known explanation. The D gene and trimming were derived from the DNA, and the V and J assignments and clone size from that table. The sample records roughly 120,000 clones, 81% of which are singletons. The top ten clones comprise under 4% of the sample.

This chain joins TRBV11-2 to TRBJ2-5; a tentative D call is TRBD1 (5 bases match). The origin of this receptor is a woman aged 25 to 39 in good health and CMV-seronegative. Sequencing was performed on PBMCs. Here the CDR3 is given as CASSSEIGVQETQYF. The base sequence is TGTGCCAGCAGCTCGGAGATAGGGGTGCAAGAGACCCAGTACTTC. Outside the CDR3, residues come from the reference TRBV11-2 and TRBJ2-5 proteins, so the full variable domain is: EAGVAQSPRYKIIEKRQSVAFWCNPISGHATLYWYQQILGQGPKLLIQFQNNGVVDDSQLPKDRFSAERLKGVDSTLKIQPAKLEDSAVYLCASSSEIGVQETQYFGPGTRLLVL.